One and the same sample provided the 12 T cell receptor beta chains below, sequenced in a study of blood T cell repertoires in COVID-19. The data were produced by immunoSEQ multiplex PCR, yet TCRdb's version contains in-frame clones alone and is incomplete. The table lists some 350,000 clones, about 90% of them singletons. The sequencing input was PBMCs or T cells enriched from blood (not recorded which). These receptors were obtained from a man aged 30 to 39 who had recovered from COVID-19.

This clone was detected once. The J gene is TRBJ2-1, the V gene TRBV15, with TRBD1 as a possible D gene (5 bases). The CDR3 runs to 18 residues. Germline assignment: CDR1 LNHNV and CDR2 YYDKDF (reference sequence). V dropped 1 base and J dropped 5 bases, with 21 bases sitting between them. The CDR3 loop reads CATSRVLSRVKVNNEQFF. The CDR3 region has the DNA TGTGCCACCAGCAGAGTCTTATCCAGGGTAAAGGTGAACAATGAGCAGTTCTTC.

V is TRBV5-1 and J is TRBJ1-4; no clear D gene. Germline V CDR1 and CDR2: SGHRS, YFSETQ. CDR3 length equals 15 residues. V dropped 4 bases and J dropped 5 bases, with 15 bases sitting between them. CDR3 in amino acids: CASSVSGSGNEKLFF. The DNA of the CDR3 is TGCGCCAGCAGCGTGTCGGGCTCGGGGAATGAAAAACTGTTTTTT.

The chain recombines TRBV4-2 with TRBJ1-6, with TRBD1 matching 8 bases. The V gene's germline CDR1 is LGHNA and CDR2 YNFKEQ. Trimming at V came to 4 bases and at J to 7 bases, leaving 6 bases not matched to a gene. This CDR3 region has 15 residues. The DNA of the CDR3 is TGTGCCAGCAGCCTCCAGGGGGCTTGGAATTCACCCCTCCACTTT. Translating gives CASSLQGAWNSPLHF.

CDR3 bases: TGTGCCAGCAGCGTAGGTCCGGCGGGGTCCACCGGGGAGCTGTTTTTT. Translated: CASSVGPAGSTGELFF. J is TRBJ2-2 and V is TRBV9, with a weak D call TRBD2 (6 bases). There are 16 residues in the CDR3. Germline V gene data show CDR1 as SGDLS and CDR2 as YYNGEE. V was cut by 0 bases and J by 4 bases, with 13 bases left in between.

CDR3: CASSVGTSGGAINEQFF. The CDR3 DNA reads as TGTGCCAGCAGCGTAGGGACTAGCGGGGGGGCCATCAATGAGCAGTTCTTC. The rearrangement uses TRBV9 and TRBJ2-1; 15 bases are a match to TRBD2. Looked up from germline, CDR1 is SGDLS and CDR2 is YYNGEE. With 0 bases clipped from V and 6 bases from J, the junction kept 4 bases outside the gene matches. This CDR3 is built from 17 residues.

The chain links TRBV9 to TRBJ1-5, with TRBD1 identical over 9 bases. V trimming: 0 bases; J trimming: 7 bases; junction bases outside the gene matches: 8. The germline V gene has CDR1 SGDLS and CDR2 YYNGEE. This CDR3 has 16 amino acids. DNA of the CDR3: TGTGCCAGCAGCGTAGGCCCCGGGGACAGGGACCAGCCCCAGCATTTT. Protein: CASSVGPGDRDQPQHF.

The rearrangement uses TRBV15 and TRBJ1-6, with D unclear. This CDR3 region has 14 residues. V shed 3 bases and J shed 9 bases, with 12 bases lying between them. Germline values: CDR1 LNHNV, CDR2 YYDKDF (reference sequence). The DNA of the CDR3 is TGTGCCACCAGCAGCCGGCTGGAGGGTTCACCCCTCCACTTT. Translation gives CATSSRLEGSPLHF.

The rearrangement links TRBV6-1 to TRBJ1-1; D is undetermined. CDR1 is MNHNS, CDR2 SASEGT, per germline. The CDR3 is 13 residues long. V was pared by 1 base and J by 4 bases, with 7 bases between. The CDR3 sequence: CASSEVEGTEAFF. The DNA for the CDR3 is TGTGCCAGCAGTGAAGTGGAGGGCACTGAAGCTTTCTTT.

The V gene is TRBV15, the J gene TRBJ1-3; TRBD1 matches 7 bases. Germline CDR1 LNHNV, CDR2 YYDKDF (reference sequence). The V gene end was trimmed by 5 bases and the J gene end by 3 bases; junction bases not matched to a gene: 4. The CDR3 runs 14 residues. In DNA form, the CDR3 reads TGTGCCACCAGCCAGACAGGGAGTGGAAACACCATATATTTT. This sequence encodes CATSQTGSGNTIYF.

The V call is TRBV7-8, the J call TRBJ1-5, with D unresolved. V lost 5 bases and J lost 2, with 10 bases in between. CDR1 is SGHVS and CDR2 is FQNEAQ in the germline V gene. The CDR3 contains 14 residues. The CDR3 sequence: CASSTDPGNQPQHF. As DNA, the CDR3 is TGTGCCAGCAGCACAGATCCGGGCAATCAGCCCCAGCATTTT.

This chain joins TRBV28 and TRBJ1-4; D gene unclear. CDR3 size: 16 residues. Trimming removed 3 bases from V and 4 bases from J, with 15 bases in between. Germline V gives CDR1 MDHEN, CDR2 SYDVKM. The CDR3: CASSFSLRGINEKLFF. The CDR3 DNA reads TGTGCCAGCAGTTTCTCCCTTCGGGGAATTAATGAAAAACTGTTTTTT.

The rearrangement joins TRBV28 to TRBJ1-5, with 7 bases that match TRBD1. Trimming at V came to 4 bases and at J to 0 bases, leaving 9 bases not matched to a gene. Germline CDR1 and CDR2: MDHEN and SYDVKM. The CDR3 is made up of 17 amino acids. CDR3 in amino acids: CASSSPGTVNSNQPQHF. The CDR3 region has the DNA TGTGCCAGCAGTTCCCCCGGGACAGTAAATAGCAATCAGCCCCAGCATTTT.